The entry below gives a single T cell receptor beta chain sequence along with its context. The antigen remains unidentified. This specimen comes from a study of T-cell reconstitution after alpha-beta-depleted transplantation in children. Study conclusions and caveats: In patients about two months after transplant, alpha-beta T cells reportedly arose from several hundred expanded graft clones.

Germline assignment: CDR1 DFQATT and CDR2 SNEGSKA (reference sequence). This CDR3 region has 12 residues. V dropped 1 base and J dropped 10; count of bases not matched to a gene: 4. This sample's TCRbeta library carried unique molecular identifier barcodes. TCRdb used MiXCR to reprocess the PCR reads, holding one entry per CDR3 protein. The sample gives 200,000 to 250,000 distinct CDR3 sequences, approximately 10% of which show up once; approximately 28% is in the top ten. This TCR came from a child less than two years old with acute myeloid leukemia, due to receive a stem cell transplant. This sample comprised PBMCs, obtained before TCRalphabeta/CD19-depleted stem cell transplant. The chain is built from TRBV20-1 and TRBJ2-7; 10 bases fit TRBD2. CDR3 loop: CSARVAGGRQYF. For the CDR3, the DNA is TGCAGTGCTAGAGTAGCGGGGGGCCGCCAGTACTTC.